Below are 5 T cell receptor beta chains sequenced from a single sample in a study of shared clonotypes between healthy human individuals. TCRdb's copy holds only in-frame clones and misses some; the assay was immunoSEQ multiplex PCR. This sample yields some 2.4 million clones, of which 80% to 95% are seen a single time; approximately 0.36% belongs to the top ten. Source material: naive CD4+ T cells from PBMCs. This sample's subset: CD45RA+ positively selected. The receptors shown here come from a man between 18 and 29 years old in good health. Some clones in this sample may be carry-over from other donors' samples.

V and J are TRBV5-1 and TRBJ2-1, with 9 bases lining up with TRBD2. The germline V gene encodes CDR1 SGHRS and CDR2 YFSETQ. Trimming at V came to 6 bases and at J to 6 bases, leaving 7 bases not matched to a gene. The CDR3 length is 14 residues. The CDR3 loop reads CASMVSGSSNEQFF. CDR3 bases: TGCGCCAGCATGGTTAGCGGGAGTTCCAATGAGCAGTTCTTC.

The rearrangement links TRBV7-2 to TRBJ1-6; D not resolved. Germline V lookup: CDR1 SGHTA, CDR2 FQGNSA. The ends were cut back, 0 bases at V and 9 bases at J, with 6 bases in the middle. The CDR3 covers 13 residues. The CDR3 bases are TGTGCCAGCAGCTTAGCCGCCACTTCACCCCTCCACTTT. Encoded protein: CASSLAATSPLHF.

This chain uses TRBV21-1 with TRBJ1-1; TRBD1 is taken as the D call from the table, unchecked against the DNA. TRBV21-1 is classified as a pseudogene. This CDR3 is 15 amino acids long. The CDR3 reads CASSRPDRVNTEAFF. CDR3 sequence (DNA): TGTGCCAGCAGCAGACCGGACAGAGTGAACACTGAAGCTTTCTTT.

This chain links TRBV23-1 with TRBJ1-1, with 9 nucleotides matching TRBD1. TRBV23-1 is an ORF for which the function is uncertain. This CDR3 spans 18 amino acids. Trimming removed 7 bases from V and 0 bases from J; junction bases left unmatched: 15. The CDR3 nucleotides are TGCGCCAGCAATAGACCCCGACAGGGGGGGTACGTGAACACTGAAGCTTTCTTT. Protein sequence: CASNRPRQGGYVNTEAFF.

The chain combines TRBV12-5 with TRBJ2-2; 8 bases agree with TRBD1. Trimming cost V 1 base and J 1 base; bases outside gene matches: 5. Germline lookup yields CDR1 LGHNT and CDR2 FRNRAP. CDR3 length equals 17 residues. CDR3 in DNA: TGTGCTAGTGGTTTGGCCTCCGGGACAGGGAACACCGGGGAGCTGTTTTTT. Translating it yields CASGLASGTGNTGELFF.